The 27 T cell receptor beta chains listed next were all sequenced from one sample in a study of T cell responses to AZD1222 COVID-19 vaccine. The data were produced by immunoSEQ multiplex PCR, yet TCRdb's version contains in-frame clones alone and is incomplete. The sample holds about 66,000 clones, roughly 87% seen once. The material was peripheral blood, obtained on day 0 of AZD1222 vaccination. All receptors come from an adult in good health.

This chain uses TRBV6-1 with TRBJ1-1, with TRBD1 matching over 8 bases. Germline-derived CDR1 and CDR2 are MNHNS and SASEGT. The V segment lost 2 bases and the J segment 1 base; nucleotides outside the gene matches: 6. This CDR3 is 16 amino acids long. CDR3: CASSELWTGKNTEAFF. As DNA, the CDR3 is TGTGCCAGCAGTGAATTATGGACAGGGAAGAACACTGAAGCTTTCTTT.

The rearrangement links TRBV19 to TRBJ1-6; D remains unclear. CDR1 is LNHDA, CDR2 SQIVND, per germline (reference sequence). The CDR3 has 11 residues. V lost 8 bases, J lost 12 bases, and 11 bases lay in between. CDR3 nucleotides: TGTGCCAGTGCTCAGTCGGGACCCCTCCACTTT. Translated: CASAQSGPLHF.

The chain carries TRBV3-1 (or the pseudogene TRBV3-2) and TRBJ2-1; TRBD1 might be the D (6 bases). CDR1 is LGHDT and CDR2 is YNNKEL in the germline V gene (reference sequence). V was shortened by 4 bases and J by 2 bases, with 9 bases between the two germline ends. The CDR3 totals 14 residues. CDR3 sequence: CASSRDKTYNEQFF. The CDR3, as DNA: TGTGCCAGCAGCCGGGACAAGACCTACAATGAGCAGTTCTTC.

V gene TRBV2 combines with J gene TRBJ1-5, with TRBD1 as a possible D gene (6 bases). V was shortened by 6 bases and J by 7 bases, with 19 bases between the two germline ends. CDR1 is SNHLY and CDR2 is FYNNEI in the germline V gene. CDR3 size: 15 residues. The CDR3 DNA follows: TGTGCCAGCAGGGGGGCCGGGACGGCGGGCCAGCCCCAGCATTTT. Residues: CASRGAGTAGQPQHF.

This chain links TRBV7-9 with TRBJ1-2, with D possibly TRBD1 on 6 matching bases. Germline CDR1 and CDR2: SEHNR and FQNEAQ (reference sequence). This CDR3 region has 14 residues. Deletions cut 0 bases from V and 3 bases from J, with 8 bases between. CDR3 nucleotides: TGTGCCAGCAGCTTAGCGGAGGGGGACTATGGCTACACCTTC. Translation: CASSLAEGDYGYTF.

The chain is built from TRBV28 and TRBJ1-1; a possible D gene is TRBD1 (5 bases). The V gene's germline CDR1 is MDHEN and CDR2 SYDVKM. The CDR3 length is 15 residues. The V and J ends lost 2 bases and 1 base respectively, with 11 bases between them. The CDR3 protein is CASSLPPGRNTEAFF. The CDR3 coding sequence is TGTGCCAGCAGTTTACCCCCGGGACGGAACACTGAAGCTTTCTTT.

The CDR3 protein is CASSSPGLAVGDTQYF. The CDR3 DNA reads TGTGCCAGCAGCTCCCCGGGACTAGCGGTCGGAGATACGCAGTATTTT. The chain is built from TRBV11-3 and TRBJ2-3; 11 nucleotides match TRBD2. The CDR3 spans 16 residues. The trim removed 4 bases at V and 5 bases at J, leaving 8 bases unmatched. CDR1 is SGHNT, CDR2 YENEEA, per germline.

The rearrangement joins TRBV7-2 to TRBJ2-7; D is unresolved. CDR1 SGHTA and CDR2 FQGNSA come from the germline V gene. The length of the CDR3 is 14 residues. Trimming removed 5 bases at V and 6 bases at J, with 17 bases between. CDR3 region: CASSRPDPTAEQYF. CDR3 nucleotides: TGTGCCAGCAGCCGGCCGGACCCTACGGCCGAGCAGTACTTC. Based on the CDR3 plus reference TRBV7-2 and TRBJ2-7, the full variable domain is GAGVSQSPSNKVTEKGKDVELRCDPISGHTALYWYRQSLGQGLEFLIYFQGNSAPDKSGLPSDRFSAERTGGSVSTLTIQRTQQEDSAVYLCASSRPDPTAEQYFGPGTRLTVT.

This chain links TRBV6-1 with TRBJ2-5; the match to TRBD2 covers 11 bases. There are 16 residues in the CDR3. The germline gives CDR1 MNHNS, CDR2 SASEGT. V shed 2 bases, J shed 5 bases, and the junction held 7 bases outside the gene matches. The CDR3 bases are TGTGCCAGCAGTGAAACTAGCGGGAGTGGGGCGGAGACCCAGTACTTC. Its protein is CASSETSGSGAETQYF.

The chain employs TRBV5-6 and TRBJ1-2; no firm D call. CDR1 and CDR2 (germline): SGHDT, YYEEEE. Trimming took 1 base from V and 4 from J, leaving 14 bases between them. The CDR3 extends over 15 amino acids. CDR3 nucleotide sequence: TGTGCCAGCAGCTTGTCGGGCCAAACTGGCTATGGCTACACCTTC. Protein sequence: CASSLSGQTGYGYTF. Together with reference TRBV5-6 and TRBJ1-2, the CDR3 gives the full variable domain: DAGVTQSPTHLIKTRGQQVTLRCSPKSGHDTVSWYQQALGQGPQFIFQYYEEEERQRGNFPDRFSGHQFPNYSSELNVNALLLGDSALYLCASSLSGQTGYGYTFGSGTRLTVV.

J is TRBJ1-1 and V is TRBV5-1, with no clear D. V was clipped by 6 bases and J by 3 bases, with 15 bases between them. The length of the CDR3 is 14 residues. Germline CDR1 is SGHRS and CDR2 is YFSETQ. In DNA form, the CDR3 reads TGCGCCAGCACCGTTGCGGGGAGGTACACTGAAGCTTTCTTT. It translates to CASTVAGRYTEAFF.

This chain links TRBV4-1 with TRBJ2-1, with 7 bases that match TRBD2. This CDR3 has 14 residues. V dropped 5 bases and J dropped 9; count of bases not matched to a gene: 10. The germline CDR1 and CDR2 sequences are MGHRA and YSYEKL. Here the CDR3 reads CASSVSWASGEQFF. CDR3 sequence (DNA): TGCGCCAGCAGCGTCTCTTGGGCTAGCGGTGAGCAGTTCTTC.

V gene TRBV6-1 combines with J gene TRBJ1-1; the match to TRBD1 covers 7 bases. V shed 0 bases, J shed 4 bases, and the junction held 5 bases outside the gene matches. The germline V gene encodes CDR1 MNHNS and CDR2 SASEGT. The CDR3 totals 15 residues. The CDR3 bases are TGTGCCAGCAGTGAAGCCGTAGCAGGGGGCACTGAAGCTTTCTTT. Its translation: CASSEAVAGGTEAFF.

The chain carries TRBV9 and TRBJ1-1, with TRBD1 identical over 11 bases. V gave up 4 bases and J gave up 5 bases; unmatched junction bases: 7. Per germline, CDR1 SGDLS and CDR2 YYNGEE. CDR3 length: 15 residues. The CDR3 is CASSPRDRGWTEAFF. The DNA of the CDR3 is TGTGCCAGCAGCCCTAGGGACAGGGGGTGGACTGAAGCTTTCTTT.

This rearrangement joins TRBV28 to TRBJ2-2; 10 bases line up with TRBD1. The CDR3 extends over 13 amino acids. The V gene end was trimmed by 10 bases and the J gene end by 6 bases; junction bases not matched to a gene: 5. CDR1 MDHEN and CDR2 SYDVKM come from the germline V gene. The CDR3 DNA sequence: TGTGCCATCGGGACAGGGGTCCCCGGGGAGCTGTTTTTT. This codes for CAIGTGVPGELFF.

J is TRBJ1-1 and V is TRBV10-1, with D unresolved. The V gene's germline CDR1 is WNHNN and CDR2 SYGVQD (reference sequence). The V end was cut by 0 bases, the J end by 0 bases, with 8 bases between. The CDR3 has 15 residues. Written as DNA, the CDR3 is TGCGCCAGCAGTGAGTCCCCGGACTTGAACACTGAAGCTTTCTTT. Translated, it gives CASSESPDLNTEAFF.

V and J are TRBV11-2 and TRBJ2-3, with D possibly matching TRBD1 (5 bases). CDR1 is SGHAT and CDR2 is FQNNGV in the germline V gene. V was clipped by 0 bases and J by 1 base, with 8 bases between them. The CDR3 covers 15 residues. CDR3 sequence: CASSLEETGTDTQYF. The DNA for the CDR3 is TGTGCCAGCAGCTTAGAAGAGACAGGCACAGATACGCAGTATTTT.

The J gene is TRBJ2-7, the V gene TRBV7-9, with D uncertain. The CDR3 contains 13 residues. The germline gives CDR1 SEHNR, CDR2 FQNEAQ (reference sequence). V was shortened by 3 bases and J by 1 base, with 7 bases between the two germline ends. The CDR3 spells CASSFYGSYEQYF. DNA for the CDR3: TGTGCCAGCAGCTTTTATGGTTCCTACGAGCAGTACTTC.

By frequency in the sample, this clone is medium-sized. V gene TRBV4-2 combines with J gene TRBJ1-1; TRBD1 is a possible D gene (6 bases). The CDR3 consists of 14 residues. V was cut by 0 bases and J by 8 bases, with 13 bases left in between. In germline, CDR1 is LGHNA, CDR2 YNFKEQ. The CDR3 region has the DNA TGTGCCAGCAGCCAAGAAACGGGACACTTAGAAGCTTTCTTT. This codes for CASSQETGHLEAFF.

The chain joins TRBV19 to TRBJ1-5, with TRBD1 matching 7 bases. This CDR3 comprises 13 residues. V was clipped by 5 bases and J by 5 bases; unmatched bases: 3. Per germline, CDR1 LNHDA and CDR2 SQIVND (reference sequence). The CDR3 sequence: CASSRQGDQPQHF. In nucleotides, the CDR3 is TGTGCCAGTAGTCGGCAGGGGGATCAGCCCCAGCATTTT.

The rearrangement links TRBV9 to TRBJ1-1, with TRBD1 identical over 7 bases. Looked up from germline, CDR1 is SGDLS and CDR2 is YYNGEE. Trimming at V came to 3 bases and at J to 3 bases, leaving 2 bases not matched to a gene. The CDR3 is made up of 13 amino acids. The CDR3 DNA reads as TGTGCCAGCAGCGCCGACAGGGACACTGAAGCTTTCTTT. This translates into CASSADRDTEAFF.

The rearrangement joins TRBV2 to TRBJ2-7, with a possible D match to TRBD2 (6 bases). Germline loops: CDR1 SNHLY, CDR2 FYNNEI. V was trimmed by 6 bases and J by 0 bases, leaving 15 bases between them. The length of the CDR3 is 15 residues. In DNA form, the CDR3 reads TGTGCCAGCAGACAAGGAGTGACTAGCTCCTACGAGCAGTACTTC. This encodes CASRQGVTSSYEQYF.

The chain uses TRBV6-5 and TRBJ2-7, with unresolved D. Looked up from germline, CDR1 is MNHEY and CDR2 is SVGAGI. CDR3 length: 14 amino acids. Trimming cost V 8 bases and J 0 bases, with 14 bases left between them. This CDR3 reads CASSSAPFSYEQYF. The CDR3 DNA follows: TGTGCCAGCTCATCCGCTCCGTTCTCCTACGAGCAGTACTTC.

This clone has a single count. V usage is TRBV5-1 and J usage is TRBJ1-2, with a weak D call TRBD1 (5 bases). Germline-derived CDR1 and CDR2 are SGHRS and YFSETQ. Trimming pared 6 bases from V and 3 bases from J, leaving 33 bases between. The CDR3 has 20 amino acids. The CDR3 is CASTTWGSGARATSHYGYTF. The CDR3, as DNA: TGCGCCAGCACCACTTGGGGATCTGGGGCGAGAGCCACCTCGCACTATGGCTACACCTTC. Full variable domain (remainder filled in from reference TRBV5-1 and TRBJ1-2): KAGVTQTPRYLIKTRGQQVTLSCSPISGHRSVSWYQQTPGQGLQFLFEYFSETQRNKGNFPGRFSGRQFSNSRSEMNVSTLELGDSALYLCASTTWGSGARATSHYGYTFGSGTRLTVV.

The chain recombines TRBV3-1 (or the pseudogene TRBV3-2) with TRBJ1-1; D gene ambiguous. V was pared by 0 bases and J by 8 bases, with 10 bases between. In germline, CDR1 is LGHDT, CDR2 YNNKEL (reference sequence). The CDR3 sequence is 13 residues long. Here the CDR3 DNA reads TGTGCCAGCAGCCAAGAAATCGCAGAAGAAGCTTTCTTT. Translated: CASSQEIAEEAFF.

This clone was counted once. The chain carries TRBV9 and TRBJ1-2, with 7 bases fitting TRBD1. The germline V gene has CDR1 SGDLS and CDR2 YYNGEE. This CDR3 is 16 amino acids long. The J segment lost 0 bases and the V segment lost 0 bases, leaving 5 bases of the junction unmatched. CDR3: CASSVGGQGANYGYTF. The CDR3 DNA follows: TGTGCCAGCAGCGTAGGAGGCCAGGGGGCTAACTATGGCTACACCTTC.

Written as DNA, the CDR3 is TGTGCCAGCTCACCCTCGACAGGGAACTACTATGGCTACACCTTC. This codes for CASSPSTGNYYGYTF. V usage is TRBV18 and J usage is TRBJ1-2; TRBD1 matches at 7 bases. Germline V lookup: CDR1 KGHSH, CDR2 LQKENI. After removal of 3 bases from V and 3 bases from J, the junction contained 7 bases not matched to a gene. The CDR3 covers 15 residues.